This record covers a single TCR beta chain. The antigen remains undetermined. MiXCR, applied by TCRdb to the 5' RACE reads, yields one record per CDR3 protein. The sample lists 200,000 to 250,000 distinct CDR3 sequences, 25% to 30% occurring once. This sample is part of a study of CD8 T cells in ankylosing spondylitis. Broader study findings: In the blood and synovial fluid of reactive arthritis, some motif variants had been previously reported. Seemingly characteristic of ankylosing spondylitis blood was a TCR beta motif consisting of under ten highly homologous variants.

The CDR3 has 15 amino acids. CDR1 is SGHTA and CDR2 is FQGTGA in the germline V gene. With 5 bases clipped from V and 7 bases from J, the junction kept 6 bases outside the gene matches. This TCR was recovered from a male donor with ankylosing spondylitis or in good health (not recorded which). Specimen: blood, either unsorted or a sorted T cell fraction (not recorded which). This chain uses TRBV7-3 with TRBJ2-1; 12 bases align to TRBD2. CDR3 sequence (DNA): TGTGCCAGCAGCACGACTAGCGGGAGTTGGAATGAGCAGTTCTTC. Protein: CASSTTSGSWNEQFF. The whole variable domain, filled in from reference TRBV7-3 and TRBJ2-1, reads GAGVSQTPSNKVTEKGKYVELRCDPISGHTALYWYRQSLGQGPEFLIYFQGTGAADDSGLPNDRFFAVRPEGSVSTLKIQRTERGDSAVYLCASSTTSGSWNEQFFGPGTRLTVL.